This T cell receptor beta chain was recorded in a study of shared clonotypes between healthy human individuals. The germline CDR1 and CDR2 sequences are SGHAT and FQNNGV. V lost 1 base and J 9 bases, leaving 10 bases between the germline ends. The CDR3 totals 13 residues. Naivety among CD8 cells was defined by CD45RO negativity and positive CCR7 selection, thereby excluding terminally differentiated effector memory CD45RA+ cells. The data were produced by immunoSEQ multiplex PCR, yet TCRdb's version contains in-frame clones alone and is incomplete. The sample holds about 680,000 clones; about 91% are singletons and the top ten take approximately 25%.

V and J are TRBV11-2 and TRBJ2-1; D uncertain. The specimen was naive CD8+ T cells sorted from blood. This receptor was taken from a man aged 25 to 40 in good health. The chain's CDR3 is CASSLAVEGEQFF. In nucleotides, the CDR3 is TGTGCCAGCAGCTTAGCGGTCGAAGGTGAGCAGTTCTTC. The variable domain in full, completed from reference TRBV11-2 and TRBJ2-1, reads EAGVAQSPRYKIIEKRQSVAFWCNPISGHATLYWYQQILGQGPKLLIQFQNNGVVDDSQLPKDRFSAERLKGVDSTLKIQPAKLEDSAVYLCASSLAVEGEQFFGPGTRLTVL.